This T cell receptor (beta chain) was obtained from a study of blood T cell repertoires in COVID-19. Whole-study context: Italy, Spain and the United States were the sources of the convalescent and acute COVID-19 samples. PBMCs, B-cell-depleted T cells, or T cells were the source of the cDNA or gDNA that made up the material.

Per the original data handling: By means of reference gene primer amplification, nucleated cell counts were estimated. Repertoires were generated with immunoSEQ multiplex PCR, while TCRdb's copy carries only in-frame clones and drops some. V and J calls and clone size are those listed in that table; D and trimming were worked out from the DNA. The table includes about 190,000 clones, 85% to 90% detected once. The V gene's germline CDR1 is KGHDR and CDR2 SFDVKD. This CDR3 contains 14 residues. The ends were cut back, 3 bases at V and 6 bases at J, with 12 bases in the middle. Material: peripheral blood. The receptor was isolated from a human donor in a cohort sampled during active COVID-19. The chain has TRBV24-1 and TRBJ2-3, with D maybe TRBD2 (6 bases). CDR3 sequence (DNA): TGTGCCACCAGTGATCGCGATGGGGGGGATACGCAGTATTTT. Protein sequence: CATSDRDGGDTQYF.